This TCR beta chain is drawn from a study of spatial heterogeneity in lung cancer. Across the study: Alpha-chain detections were consistently fewer than beta-chain detections among the sequences. Study results and caveats: Tumor TCRs that were ubiquitous and expanded showed up in blood more at resection than follow-up.

This CDR3 contains 15 residues. Germline assignment: CDR1 SGHTA and CDR2 FQGNSA. V was trimmed by 5 bases and J by 1 base, leaving 12 bases between them. Unique molecular identifiers, one per molecule, were present on every TCR cDNA molecule. TCRdb re-called the 5' RACE reads with MiXCR, one entry per CDR3 protein. The repertoire includes tens of thousands of distinct CDR3 sequences, 7.5% of them detected once, and 25% to 35% sits in the top ten. This clonotype was recorded at least ten times. Antigen: not known. Time point noted: sample taken at primary tumor resection. Tumor, nontumor lung or frozen PBMC supplied whole RNA, sequenced without sorting.

This sample comprised PBMCs, obtained at surgery. The TCR sequence derives from a male donor with early-stage non-small cell lung cancer. The J gene is TRBJ1-5, the V gene TRBV7-2; D uncertain. The CDR3 DNA follows: TGTGCCAGCAGCGTCCAAAAGGGAAGCAATCAGCCCCAGCATTTT. Amino acids: CASSVQKGSNQPQHF.